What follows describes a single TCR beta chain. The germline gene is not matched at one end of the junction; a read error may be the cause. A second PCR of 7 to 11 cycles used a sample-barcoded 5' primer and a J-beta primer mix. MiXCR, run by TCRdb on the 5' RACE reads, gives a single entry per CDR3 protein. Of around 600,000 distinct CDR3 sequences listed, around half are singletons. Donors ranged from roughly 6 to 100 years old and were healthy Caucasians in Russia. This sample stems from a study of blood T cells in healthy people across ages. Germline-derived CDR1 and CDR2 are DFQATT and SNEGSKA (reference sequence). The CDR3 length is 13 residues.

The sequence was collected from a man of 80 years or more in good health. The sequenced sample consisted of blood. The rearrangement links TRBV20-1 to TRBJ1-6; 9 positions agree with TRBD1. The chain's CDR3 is CSATGGFRSPPHF. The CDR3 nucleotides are TGCAGTGCAACAGGGGGCTTTCGATCACCCCCCCACTTT.